A single sample gave rise to the 32 T cell receptor beta chains below, sequenced in a study of cytomegalovirus exposure and HLA in healthy donors. The PCR contained 60 Vbeta and 13 Jbeta primers. The method was immunoSEQ multiplex PCR; TCRdb's version includes in-frame clones alone and lacks a portion of them. This sample carries some 170,000 clones, approximately 80% of them seen once, and the ten largest clones take around 1.3%. Specimen: PBMCs. These receptors were obtained from a woman aged 50 to 60 in good health and CMV-seronegative.

This rearrangement joins TRBV10-3 to TRBJ1-1; D may be TRBD1 (5 bases). This CDR3 has 14 residues. CDR1 and CDR2 from the germline V gene are ENHRY and SYGVKD. Trimming took off 4 bases at V and 1 base at J, with 10 bases between the two ends. CDR3 loop: CAISAGTSNTEAFF. The CDR3 nucleotides read TGTGCCATCAGTGCAGGGACTTCGAACACTGAAGCTTTCTTT.

V and J are TRBV5-1 and TRBJ1-1; D might be TRBD1 (6 bases). The CDR3 has 15 residues. CDR1 and CDR2 from the germline V gene are SGHRS and YFSETQ. The ends were cut back, 4 bases at V and 1 base at J, with 14 bases in the middle. DNA of the CDR3: TGCGCCAGCAGCCAGGACGGGACACCGAACACTGAAGCTTTCTTT. Translating gives CASSQDGTPNTEAFF.

The chain couples TRBV7-9 to TRBJ2-3; perhaps TRBD1 as D (7 bases). With 5 bases removed from V and 3 bases from J, the gap between germline ends came to 15 bases. CDR1 and CDR2 from the germline V gene are SEHNR and FQNEAQ (reference sequence). The length of the CDR3 is 15 residues. This CDR3 reads CASSSAGQWTDTQYF. The CDR3 bases are TGTGCCAGCAGCAGTGCGGGACAGTGGACAGATACGCAGTATTTT.

The V and J genes are TRBV19 and TRBJ1-1, with TRBD1 matching over 7 bases. This CDR3 spans 13 amino acids. J gave up 6 bases and V 3 bases, and 4 bases lay outside the gene matches. Germline V gene sequence: CDR1 LNHDA, CDR2 SQIVND (reference sequence). Here the CDR3 reads CASSMGRGSEAFF. The CDR3 bases are TGTGCCAGTAGTATGGGCAGGGGGTCTGAAGCTTTCTTT.

The rearrangement uses TRBV9 and TRBJ2-1; D is possibly TRBD1 (5 bases). V lost 4 bases and J 7 bases, leaving 24 bases between the germline ends. Germline-derived CDR1 and CDR2 are SGDLS and YYNGEE. This CDR3 is 17 amino acids long. This CDR3 reads CASSRVGVDGYKNEQFF. The CDR3, as DNA: TGTGCCAGCAGCCGGGTAGGGGTTGATGGCTATAAGAATGAGCAGTTCTTC.

The chain combines TRBV5-1 with TRBJ2-7; no definite D call. CDR3 length equals 13 residues. The germline V and J ends were trimmed by 2 bases and 0 bases, with 6 bases remaining between them. From germline, CDR1 is SGHRS and CDR2 YFSETQ. The chain's CDR3 is CASSLDFSYEQYF. The CDR3 region has the DNA TGCGCCAGCAGCTTAGACTTCTCCTACGAGCAGTACTTC.

The chain uses TRBV28 and TRBJ2-1; D is perhaps TRBD2 (6 bases). Trimming took off 3 bases at V and 8 bases at J, with 17 bases between the two ends. Germline CDR1 and CDR2: MDHEN and SYDVKM. There are 15 residues in the CDR3. CDR3 residues: CASSLTSVSVDEQFF. The CDR3 DNA reads TGTGCCAGCAGTTTGACTAGTGTATCGGTTGATGAGCAGTTCTTC.

The chain combines TRBV28 with TRBJ1-5; the D is unclear. Germline V gene lookup returns CDR1 MDHEN and CDR2 SYDVKM. The CDR3 is made up of 13 amino acids. V lost 2 bases and J 9 bases, leaving 11 bases between the germline ends. In nucleotides, the CDR3 is TGTGCCAGCAGTTTAGGCCCCTTAAGGCCCCAGCATTTT. It encodes CASSLGPLRPQHF.

With regard to this clone: In the same sample, other DNA sequences code for this CDR3. The V call is TRBV5-1, the J call TRBJ1-5; weak D call: TRBD1 (6 bases). This CDR3 contains 15 residues. Germline values: CDR1 SGHRS, CDR2 YFSETQ. Trimming shortened V by 0 bases and J by 1 base, and 8 bases separated the two germline ends. Here the CDR3 DNA reads TGCGCCAGCAGCTTGGAAGGGGGAAGCAATCAGCCCCAGCATTTT. It is translated as CASSLEGGSNQPQHF.

This clone was seen a handful of times. The chain joins TRBV28 to TRBJ2-2; TRBD1 matches 7 bases. The CDR3 contains 15 residues. Germline loops: CDR1 MDHEN, CDR2 SYDVKM. Trimming took 6 bases from V and 2 from J; bases not matched to a gene: 6. The CDR3 nucleotides are TGTGCCAGCAGATACCGGGACAGAAACACCGGGGAGCTGTTTTTT. Protein product: CASRYRDRNTGELFF.

The rearrangement uses TRBV13 and TRBJ2-5; 7 nucleotides line up with TRBD1. Germline lookup yields CDR1 PRHDT and CDR2 FYEKMQ (reference sequence). This CDR3 spans 17 amino acids. The J segment lost 0 bases and the V segment lost 4 bases, leaving 11 bases of the junction unmatched. Written as DNA, the CDR3 is TGTGCCAGCAGCTCTCCGGACAGGTCAGCGTACCAAGAGACCCAGTACTTC. Amino acids: CASSSPDRSAYQETQYF.

DNA for the CDR3: TGTGCCAGCAGCCAAGACCAGGGCATAGGAGCTTTCTTT. It yields the protein CASSQDQGIGAFF. The gene calls are TRBV14 and TRBJ1-1; D is perhaps TRBD1 (5 bases). CDR3 length equals 13 residues. Per the germline V gene, CDR1 is SGHDN and CDR2 is FVKESK. V dropped 0 bases and J dropped 10 bases, with 12 bases sitting between them.

This clone was observed a handful of times. The chain links TRBV19 to TRBJ2-2; D is uncertain. Between the trimmed V and J ends, which lost 0 bases and 4 bases, there was a span of 3 bases. Germline assignment: CDR1 LNHDA and CDR2 SQIVND (reference sequence). This CDR3 is 13 amino acids long. In DNA form, the CDR3 reads TGTGCCAGTAGTATAGACATCACCGGGGAGCTGTTTTTT. This gives the protein CASSIDITGELFF.

The chain is built from TRBV12-2 and TRBJ2-1; the D call in the table, TRBD1, was not verified against the DNA. TRBV12-2 is designated a pseudogene. This CDR3 is built from 13 residues. The CDR3 is CASRSPLGNAQFF. The CDR3 DNA reads TGTGCAAGTCGCTCTCCCCTGGGCAATGCGCAGTTCTTC.

CDR3 amino acids: CASSLAGTGAYEQYF. CDR3 bases: TGCGCCAGCAGCTTGGCGGGGACAGGGGCCTACGAGCAGTACTTC. V usage is TRBV5-1 and J usage is TRBJ2-7, with 10 positions matching TRBD1. The length of the CDR3 is 15 residues. Losses at the gene ends were 0 bases for V and 2 bases for J; bases not matched to a gene: 2. The V gene's germline CDR1 is SGHRS and CDR2 YFSETQ. The full variable domain, its missing parts supplied by reference TRBV5-1 and TRBJ2-7, is KAGVTQTPRYLIKTRGQQVTLSCSPISGHRSVSWYQQTPGQGLQFLFEYFSETQRNKGNFPGRFSGRQFSNSRSEMNVSTLELGDSALYLCASSLAGTGAYEQYFGPGTRLTVT.

V is TRBV9 and J is TRBJ2-5; 9 bases map to TRBD2. The J call is in doubt because the DNA end fits TRBJ2-7 better. The CDR3 covers 14 residues. Germline-derived CDR1 and CDR2 are SGDLS and YYNGEE. The CDR3 is CASSVDLAGYEQYF. In DNA form, the CDR3 reads TGTGCCAGCAGCGTAGACCTAGCGGGGTACGAGCAGTACTTC.

This clone occurred a few times. This chain links TRBV19 with TRBJ2-1; tentative D call: TRBD2 (5 bases). V dropped 3 bases and J dropped 10 bases, with 10 bases sitting between them. Germline V gene data show CDR1 as LNHDA and CDR2 as SQIVND (reference sequence). This CDR3 has 12 amino acids. CDR3 residues: CASSMGRGEQFF. DNA for the CDR3: TGTGCCAGTAGTATGGGGAGAGGGGAGCAGTTCTTC.

This chain connects TRBV7-3 to TRBJ1-1, with 7 bases fitting TRBD1. The germline V gene has CDR1 SGHTA and CDR2 FQGTGA. CDR3 size: 15 residues. Trimming at V came to 5 bases and at J to 3 bases, leaving 9 bases not matched to a gene. CDR3 sequence: CASSPPQGEDTEAFF. The CDR3 DNA sequence: TGTGCCAGCAGCCCGCCTCAGGGGGAGGACACTGAAGCTTTCTTT.

The chain links TRBV29-1 to TRBJ2-2, with TRBD1 matching 11 bases. V was clipped by 6 bases and J by 3 bases; unmatched bases: 3. The CDR3 runs 14 residues. Germline CDR1 reads SQVTM; CDR2 reads ANQGSEA. DNA of the CDR3: TGCAGCGTGGGGACAGGGGGAGACACCGGGGAGCTGTTTTTT. This encodes CSVGTGGDTGELFF.

J is TRBJ2-7 and V is TRBV7-6; 7 positions match TRBD2. CDR1 and CDR2 from the germline V gene are SGHVS and FNYEAQ. The CDR3 has 18 residues. V was clipped by 4 bases and J by 0 bases; unmatched bases: 15. CDR3 in DNA: TGTGCCAGCAGCTCCCTCGAGGCGGGGGACCCTAGCTCCTACGAGCAGTACTTC. It yields the protein CASSSLEAGDPSSYEQYF.

This chain uses TRBV9 with TRBJ2-1; 7 bases are shared with TRBD2. The CDR3 length is 14 residues. Losses at the gene ends were 9 bases for V and 2 bases for J; bases not matched to a gene: 8. Per the germline V gene, CDR1 is SGDLS and CDR2 is YYNGEE. The CDR3 spells CATSGAGAYNEQFF. Written as DNA, the CDR3 is TGTGCCACTAGTGGGGCGGGGGCCTACAATGAGCAGTTCTTC.

The rearrangement joins TRBV19 to TRBJ1-5; D remains ambiguous. Germline V gives CDR1 LNHDA, CDR2 SQIVND (reference sequence). The CDR3 runs 18 residues. V lost 1 base, J lost 0 bases, and 16 bases lay in between. The CDR3, as DNA: TGTGCCAGTAGTATAGCGGGGAGGACGGGCTATAGCAATCAGCCCCAGCATTTT. The encoded protein is CASSIAGRTGYSNQPQHF.

The CDR3 DNA follows: TGTGCCAGCAGCGTAGGATCCTTTGAAACTTATGAGCAGTTCTTC. Its protein product is CASSVGSFETYEQFF. The chain links TRBV9 to TRBJ2-1; D gene unclear. The CDR3 loop spans 15 amino acids. Trimming left V 0 bases short and J 8 bases short, with 15 bases between. CDR1 and CDR2 (germline): SGDLS, YYNGEE.

The V and J genes are TRBV5-1 and TRBJ1-6; 8 bases line up with TRBD1. CDR1 is SGHRS and CDR2 is YFSETQ in the germline V gene. V trimming: 1 base; J trimming: 8 bases; junction bases outside the gene matches: 5. The CDR3 is made up of 15 amino acids. This CDR3 reads CASSLSQGGDSPLHF. The CDR3 region has the DNA TGCGCCAGCAGCTTGTCACAGGGGGGAGATTCACCCCTCCACTTT.

The chain recombines TRBV5-1 with TRBJ2-7, with 13 bases aligning to TRBD2. The CDR3 is 15 residues long. CDR1 and CDR2 from the germline V gene are SGHRS and YFSETQ. Unmatched junction bases numbered 4, after V lost 1 base and J lost 6 bases. The CDR3 region has the DNA TGCGCCAGCAGCTTGACGACTAGCGGGGGGTCCGAGCAGTACTTC. Amino acids: CASSLTTSGGSEQYF.

The chain is built from TRBV18 and TRBJ1-3; D unresolved. V lost 3 bases, J lost 1 base, and 13 bases lay in between. Germline-derived CDR1 and CDR2 are KGHSH and LQKENI. The CDR3 is 16 residues long. CDR3 bases: TGTGCCAGCTCACCCTCGACGGGAATATCTGGAAACACCATATATTTT. Translated, it gives CASSPSTGISGNTIYF. Drawing the rest from reference TRBV18 and TRBJ1-3, the complete variable domain is NAGVMQNPRHLVRRRGQEARLRCSPMKGHSHVYWYRQLPEEGLKFMVYLQKENIIDESGMPKERFSAEFPKEGPSILRIQQVVRGDSAAYFCASSPSTGISGNTIYFGEGSWLTVV.

The chain is built from TRBV7-3 and TRBJ2-1; D might be TRBD2 (5 bases). V was clipped by 5 bases and J by 2 bases, with 13 bases between them. CDR1 and CDR2 (germline): SGHTA, FQGTGA. The CDR3 spans 15 residues. CDR3 region: CASSPRASPYNEQFF. The CDR3 nucleotides are TGTGCCAGCAGCCCTAGGGCTAGCCCCTACAATGAGCAGTTCTTC.

Only one count was recorded for this clone. CDR3 sequence reads: CASSLEYTYEQYF. Written as DNA, the CDR3 is TGTGCCAGCAGCTTGGAGTACACCTACGAGCAGTACTTC. The chain joins TRBV7-6 to TRBJ2-7; D is unresolved. V dropped 3 bases and J dropped 2 bases, with 8 bases sitting between them. The CDR3 is 13 residues long. The germline gives CDR1 SGHVS, CDR2 FNYEAQ.

The chain recombines TRBV28 with TRBJ1-5; 8 positions agree with TRBD1. The CDR3 contains 15 residues. CDR1 and CDR2 (germline): MDHEN, SYDVKM. V lost 1 base and J lost 6; bases outside the gene matches: 5. The CDR3 region has the DNA TGTGCCAGCAGTTTATTGCGGGACAGGAGTCAGCCCCAGCATTTT. Encoded protein: CASSLLRDRSQPQHF. Full variable domain (remainder filled in from reference TRBV28 and TRBJ1-5): DVKVTQSSRYLVKRTGEKVFLECVQDMDHENMFWYRQDPGLGLRLIYFSYDVKMKEKGDIPEGYSVSREKKERFSLILESASTNQTSMYLCASSLLRDRSQPQHFGDGTRLSIL.

The chain carries TRBV5-1 and TRBJ1-1; the D gene is possibly TRBD1 (6 bases). This CDR3 contains 18 residues. Germline assignment: CDR1 SGHRS and CDR2 YFSETQ. V lost 0 bases to trimming and J lost 3 bases, with 21 bases between them. CDR3 loop: CASSLGRRGGPSDTEAFF. CDR3 coding DNA: TGCGCCAGCAGCTTGGGAAGGCGCGGGGGGCCTTCGGACACTGAAGCTTTCTTT.

The chain combines TRBV19 with TRBJ1-1; 7 positions match TRBD1. Germline V lookup: CDR1 LNHDA, CDR2 SQIVND (reference sequence). Unmatched junction bases numbered 4, after V lost 2 bases and J lost 4 bases. The CDR3 has 14 residues. CDR3 DNA sequence: TGTGCCAGTAGTATAATTCCAGGGGGCACTGAAGCTTTCTTT. This codes for CASSIIPGGTEAFF.

The V call is TRBV5-4, the J call TRBJ1-1; 8 positions match TRBD1. CDR3 length equals 15 residues. The V gene end was trimmed by 2 bases and the J gene end by 7 bases; junction bases not matched to a gene: 10. Per germline, CDR1 SGHNT and CDR2 YYREEE (reference sequence). CDR3: CASSFPGQASYEAFF. The CDR3 coding sequence is TGTGCCAGCAGCTTCCCGGGACAGGCATCTTATGAAGCTTTCTTT.